This T cell receptor (beta chain) was found in a study of cytomegalovirus exposure and HLA in healthy donors. This clone was found once. Its antigen is not identified. PCR amplification relied on 60 Vbeta primers (plus 13 Jbeta primers). This table comes from immunoSEQ multiplex PCR, and its TCRdb copy is limited to in-frame clones, with some not included. The repertoire holds some 120,000 clones, approximately 87% seen once, with about 19% in the top ten. This CDR3 is 15 amino acids long. With 4 bases removed from V and 2 bases from J, the gap between germline ends came to 11 bases. Germline loops: CDR1 SNHLY, CDR2 FYNNEI. The study's findings and limits: There were reportedly fewer N-insertions in an Asian-associated ancestry cluster than the approximately 670-donor mean, in a later analysis.

Sample: PBMCs. The rearrangement joins TRBV2 to TRBJ2-2; D possibly corresponds to TRBD1 (5 bases). The TCR sequence derives from a man between 18 and 29 years old in good health and CMV-seropositive. CDR3 protein: CASSASTVNTGELFF. DNA for the CDR3: TGTGCCAGCAGTGCCTCGACAGTAAACACCGGGGAGCTGTTTTTT.